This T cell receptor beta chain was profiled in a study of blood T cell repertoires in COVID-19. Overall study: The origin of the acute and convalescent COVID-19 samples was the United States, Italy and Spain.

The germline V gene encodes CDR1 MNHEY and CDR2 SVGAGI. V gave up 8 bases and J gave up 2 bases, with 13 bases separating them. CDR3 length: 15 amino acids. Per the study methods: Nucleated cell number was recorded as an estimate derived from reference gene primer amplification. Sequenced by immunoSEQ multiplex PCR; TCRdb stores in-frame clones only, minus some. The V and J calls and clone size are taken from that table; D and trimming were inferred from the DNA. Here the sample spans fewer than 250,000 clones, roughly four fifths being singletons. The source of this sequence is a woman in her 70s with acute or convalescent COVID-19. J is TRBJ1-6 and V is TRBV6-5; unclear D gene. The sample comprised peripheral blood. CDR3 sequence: CASLREEAYNSPLHF. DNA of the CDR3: TGTGCCAGCCTTAGAGAGGAGGCCTATAATTCACCCCTCCACTTT.